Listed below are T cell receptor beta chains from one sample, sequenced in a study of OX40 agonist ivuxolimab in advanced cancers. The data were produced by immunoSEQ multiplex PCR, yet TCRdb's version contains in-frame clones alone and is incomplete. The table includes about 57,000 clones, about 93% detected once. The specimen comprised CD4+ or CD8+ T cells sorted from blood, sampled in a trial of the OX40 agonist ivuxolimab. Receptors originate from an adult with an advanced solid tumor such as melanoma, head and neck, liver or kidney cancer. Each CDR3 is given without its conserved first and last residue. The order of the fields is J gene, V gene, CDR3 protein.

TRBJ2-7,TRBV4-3,ASSQDRREYYEQY
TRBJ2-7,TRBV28,ASSHDYLFWEQY
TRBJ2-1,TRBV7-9,ASSASVDNEQF
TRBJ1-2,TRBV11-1,ASSPGDRGAYGYT
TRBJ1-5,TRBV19,ASSTPGGNQPQH
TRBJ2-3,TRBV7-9,ASSLANEWLDTQY
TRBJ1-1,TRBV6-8,ASSYREGETEAF
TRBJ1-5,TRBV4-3,ASSQDRPPSNQPQH
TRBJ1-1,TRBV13,ASSLVGRGVNTEAF
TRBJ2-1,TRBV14,ASSGLSGRSWEQF
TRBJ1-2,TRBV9,ASSGVVVDGYT
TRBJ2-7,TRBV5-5,ASSLWDWSSYEQY
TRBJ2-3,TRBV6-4,ASSDSGGEDTQY
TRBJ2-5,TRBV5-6,ASSDGWFGPQETQY
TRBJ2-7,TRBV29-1,SVPGQGNDEQY
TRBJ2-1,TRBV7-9,ASSAGRGEQF
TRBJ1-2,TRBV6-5,ASSYNGGNTNGYT
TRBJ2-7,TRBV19,ASSISALGLAYEQY
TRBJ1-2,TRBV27,ASSLDGQGPLYGYT
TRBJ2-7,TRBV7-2,ASRVAGTGSYEQY
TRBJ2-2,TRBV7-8,ASSLAAGGELF
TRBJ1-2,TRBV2,ASSGRKNPMRYT
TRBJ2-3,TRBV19,ASSIGWTGGVDTQY
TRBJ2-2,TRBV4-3,ASSDGQAGTGELF
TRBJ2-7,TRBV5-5,ASSLWDGSYEQY
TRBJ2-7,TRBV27,ASSFLGSYEQY
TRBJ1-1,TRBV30,AWSLDRVVPEAF
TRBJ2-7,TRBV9,ASSSHPEALFYEQY
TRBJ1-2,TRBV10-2,ASGDSGGTAGYT
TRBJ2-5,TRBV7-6,ASSPLTGETQY
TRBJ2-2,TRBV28,ASSSYPGASGELF
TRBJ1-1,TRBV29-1,SVPGPNTEAF
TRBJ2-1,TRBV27,ASSLGLAGAARINEQF
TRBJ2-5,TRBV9,ASSVESDLGETQY
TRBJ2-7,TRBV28,ASSFFVGEDSYEQY
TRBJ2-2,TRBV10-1,ASSFGEANTGELF
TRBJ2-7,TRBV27,ASSTKGTSSSYEQY
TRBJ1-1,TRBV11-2,ASSYPQGTKNTEAF
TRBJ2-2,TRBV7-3,ASSLAPNTGELF
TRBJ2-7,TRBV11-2,ASSLAGLISYEQY
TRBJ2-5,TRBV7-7,ASSPGQAQETQY
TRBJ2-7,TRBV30,AWSSGNSYEQY
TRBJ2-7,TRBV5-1,ASSLSSGRAVGTNEQY
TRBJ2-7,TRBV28,ASSDPPSWESYHEQY
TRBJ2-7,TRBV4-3,ASSQDRQGAAYEQY
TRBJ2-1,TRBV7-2,ASTPQDRGYNEQF
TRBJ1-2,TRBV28,ASSLEIMSLSNYGYT
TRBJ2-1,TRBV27,ASSFDPYNEQF
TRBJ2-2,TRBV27,ASSWRRDTGELF